This entry is about one T cell receptor beta chain. The authors' processing: Reference gene primer amplification yielded estimated nucleated cell counts. The table came from immunoSEQ multiplex PCR; TCRdb's copy has only in-frame clones and leaves some out. V and J calls and clone size are those listed in that table; D and trimming were worked out from the DNA. Found here are fewer than 75,000 clones, about 90% of them singletons; the top ten hold around 8%. The CDR3 sequence is 21 residues long. This specimen comes from a study of blood T cell repertoires in COVID-19. The source is a man aged 50 to 59 with active COVID-19. The genes are TRBV21-1 and TRBJ2-3; the DNA was not compared with TRBD2, the D call given in the table. TRBV21-1 constitutes a pseudogene. The source material was peripheral blood. The CDR3 sequence: CASTFETSGRRRLAVSDTQYF. In DNA, the CDR3 is TGTGCCAGCACCTTCGAGACTAGCGGGAGGAGACGATTGGCGGTGTCAGATACGCAGTATTTT.